The rows below give T cell receptor beta chains drawn from one sample of a study of response to subunit inactivated influenza vaccine. MiXCR was run by TCRdb on the RT-PCR reads, yielding one entry per CDR3 protein. The profile shows some 160,000 distinct CDR3 sequences, about 11% of them singletons. The starting material was non-naive T cells sorted from PBMCs, obtained 45 days after vaccination. The receptors were gathered from a man over 45 who received an inactivated influenza vaccine. Both conserved end residues are trimmed from each CDR3. The order of the fields is CDR3 length, V gene, J gene, CDR3 protein.

cdr3_length: 13
v_call: TRBV3-1
j_call: TRBJ2-5
cdr3_aa: ASSQGRVSEETQY

cdr3_length: 13
v_call: TRBV6-1
j_call: TRBJ2-5
cdr3_aa: ASKDGRAIGETQY

cdr3_length: 9
v_call: TRBV7-2
j_call: TRBJ2-1
cdr3_aa: ASSSSGYQF

cdr3_length: 11
v_call: TRBV7-7
j_call: TRBJ2-1
cdr3_aa: ASSLANRNEQF

cdr3_length: 14
v_call: TRBV24-1
j_call: TRBJ2-5
cdr3_aa: ATSEAGTGGQETQY

cdr3_length: 13
v_call: TRBV5-1
j_call: TRBJ2-2
cdr3_aa: ASSTQGASTGELF

cdr3_length: 13
v_call: TRBV7-9
j_call: TRBJ2-2
cdr3_aa: ASSRAEGDTGELF

cdr3_length: 15
v_call: TRBV9
j_call: TRBJ2-5
cdr3_aa: ASSVGTSGGKKETQY

cdr3_length: 14
v_call: TRBV10-3
j_call: TRBJ2-5
cdr3_aa: AISERGTGGRETQY

cdr3_length: 12
v_call: TRBV18
j_call: TRBJ1-4
cdr3_aa: ASSPPSSNEKLF